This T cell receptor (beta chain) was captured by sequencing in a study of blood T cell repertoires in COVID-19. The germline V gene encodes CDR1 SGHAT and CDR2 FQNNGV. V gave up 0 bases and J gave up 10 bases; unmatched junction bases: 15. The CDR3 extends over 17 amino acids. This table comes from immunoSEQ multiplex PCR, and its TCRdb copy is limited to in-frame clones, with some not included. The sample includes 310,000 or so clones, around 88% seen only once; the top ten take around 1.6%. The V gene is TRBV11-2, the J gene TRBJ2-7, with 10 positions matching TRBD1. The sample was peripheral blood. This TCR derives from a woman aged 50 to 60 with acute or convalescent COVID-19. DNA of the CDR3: TGTGCCAGCAGCTTAGATGAGGACAGGGGGGTTCTTAGCATACAGTACTTC. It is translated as CASSLDEDRGVLSIQYF.